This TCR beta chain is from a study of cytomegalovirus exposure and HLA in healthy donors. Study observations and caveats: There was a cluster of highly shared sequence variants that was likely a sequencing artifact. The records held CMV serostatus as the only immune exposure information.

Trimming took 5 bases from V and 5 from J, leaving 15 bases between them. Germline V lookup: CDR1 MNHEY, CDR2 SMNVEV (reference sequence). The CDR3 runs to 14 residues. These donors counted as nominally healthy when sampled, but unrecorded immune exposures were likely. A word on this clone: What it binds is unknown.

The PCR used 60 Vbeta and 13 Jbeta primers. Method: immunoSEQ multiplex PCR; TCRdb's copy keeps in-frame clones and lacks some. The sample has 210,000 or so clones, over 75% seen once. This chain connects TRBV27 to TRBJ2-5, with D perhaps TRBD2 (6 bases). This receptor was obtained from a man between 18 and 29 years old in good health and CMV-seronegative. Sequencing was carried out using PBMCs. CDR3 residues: CASSPPGRGETQYF. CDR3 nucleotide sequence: TGTGCCAGCAGTCCACCCGGTCGGGGGGAGACCCAGTACTTC.